This T cell receptor (beta chain) emerged from a study of technical replicates of blood from several donors. Clones were sequenced by immunoSEQ multiplex PCR, and TCRdb holds only the in-frame ones, with some missing. The sample shows more than 65,000 clones, roughly 97% of them seen only once. The CDR3 has 15 amino acids. Germline loops: CDR1 WNHNN, CDR2 SYGVQD (reference sequence). Trimming cost V 4 bases and J 4 bases; bases outside gene matches: 6. The clonotype originates from a human donor in good health. Sample: T cells isolated from PBMCs. The chain employs TRBV10-1 and TRBJ2-2; 7 bases line up with TRBD1. CDR3 nucleotides: TGCGCCAGCAGTGGTTACAGGGGTGGCACCGGGGAGCTGTTTTTT. Amino acid sequence: CASSGYRGGTGELFF.